This T cell receptor beta chain was recorded in a study of shared clonotypes between healthy human individuals. Regarding the study as a whole: The donor pool, a small one, limited the genetic and exposure-history diversity represented.

This clone was counted a few times. The antigen remains unidentified. CDR3 length: 13 residues. V gave up 0 bases and J gave up 4 bases, with 7 bases separating them. Germline V gives CDR1 SGHRS, CDR2 YFSETQ. The study ran the assay at deep level. Authors' methods: ImmunoSEQ only sent back junction sequences with no quality scores, so filtering was done differently. The assay was immunoSEQ multiplex PCR, and TCRdb's table has in-frame clones only and misses some. V and J calls and clone size are those listed in that table; D and trimming were worked out from the DNA. The table includes millions of clones, 95% detected once.

The sequence was obtained from a man aged 18 to 30 in good health. The chain is built from TRBV5-1 and TRBJ1-1; D is ambiguous. The sequenced sample consisted of naive CD4+ T cells sorted from blood. Subset reported: CD45RA+ positively selected. The CDR3 loop reads CASSLGQPTEAFF. The CDR3 DNA sequence: TGCGCCAGCAGCTTGGGGCAGCCCACTGAAGCTTTCTTT. The full variable domain, completed using reference TRBV5-1 and TRBJ1-1, is KAGVTQTPRYLIKTRGQQVTLSCSPISGHRSVSWYQQTPGQGLQFLFEYFSETQRNKGNFPGRFSGRQFSNSRSEMNVSTLELGDSALYLCASSLGQPTEAFFGQGTRLTVV.